Below, 29 T cell receptor beta chains from the same sample are listed, as sequenced in a study of post-analysis software for immune sequencing data. Study-wide findings and caveats: With TRBV5-6, TRBV5-1 and TRBV20-1 included, about five TRBV segments were more frequent in patients than in controls.

TCR beta libraries were prepared from cDNA with unique molecular identifiers. TCRdb fed the PCR reads into MiXCR, producing one record per CDR3 protein. The table records 700,000 to 800,000 distinct CDR3 sequences, about 32% of them present only once. These receptors' antigens are unknown. The sample comprised blood. Receptors originate from a girl aged 10 to 17 with multiple sclerosis.

This clonotype was seen at least ten times. This chain joins TRBV5-6 and TRBJ2-7; 12 bases agree with TRBD2. The CDR3 length is 18 residues. The V segment lost 7 bases and the J segment 2 bases; nucleotides outside the gene matches: 16. Germline lookup yields CDR1 SGHDT and CDR2 YYEEEE. The CDR3 sequence: CASGVGHLRLAGAYEQYF. DNA for the CDR3: TGTGCCAGCGGCGTGGGGCACCTTCGACTAGCGGGAGCCTACGAGCAGTACTTC.

This clonotype showed up just a few times. The rearrangement uses TRBV7-2 and TRBJ2-3; 12 bases align to TRBD1. The CDR3 sequence is 15 residues long. CDR1 and CDR2 from the germline V gene are SGHTA and FQGNSA. Trimming at V came to 10 bases and at J to 5 bases, leaving 10 bases not matched to a gene. This CDR3 is CATKRDRGRQDTQYF. DNA of the CDR3: TGTGCCACCAAAAGGGACAGGGGGCGACAAGATACGCAGTATTTT.

Many counts were recorded for this clonotype. This chain connects TRBV12-3 or TRBV12-4 to TRBJ2-1; TRBD1 aligns across 7 bases. The CDR3 runs to 20 residues. With 6 bases clipped from V and 4 bases from J, the junction kept 24 bases outside the gene matches. CDR3 DNA sequence: TGTGCCAGCAGCCCTTTTAGGGCCCAGGGGGAATTTAGTACTTACAATGAGCAGTTCTTC. Translated, it gives CASSPFRAQGEFSTYNEQFF.

This clonotype came up a few times. The rearrangement joins TRBV5-1 to TRBJ2-4; TRBD2 aligns across 13 bases. The J call may be faulty, since TRBJ2-7 better matches the DNA end. The germline V gene has CDR1 SGHRS and CDR2 YFSETQ. The CDR3 contains 15 residues. This CDR3 reads CASSSGLAGENEQYF. The CDR3 bases are TGCGCCAGCAGCTCCGGACTAGCGGGAGAAAACGAGCAGTACTTC.

This chain connects TRBV6-6 to TRBJ2-2; 9 nucleotides agree with TRBD1. The trim removed 7 bases at V and 5 bases at J, leaving 8 bases unmatched. CDR3 size: 15 residues. The germline CDR1 and CDR2 sequences are MNHNY and SVGAGI (reference sequence). CDR3 loop: CASTLDRGGTGELFF. The CDR3 DNA reads as TGTGCCAGCACCCTCGACAGGGGGGGAACCGGGGAGCTGTTTTTT.

This clonotype has more than one count but fewer than ten. This chain connects TRBV20-1 to TRBJ2-7, with TRBD2 matching over 7 bases. CDR1 and CDR2 from the germline V gene are DFQATT and SNEGSKA (reference sequence). Unmatched junction bases numbered 9, after V lost 1 base and J lost 3 bases. This CDR3 has 15 residues. CDR3 sequence: CSARVLAEGDYEQYF. The CDR3 DNA is TGCAGTGCTAGAGTTCTAGCGGAGGGAGACTACGAGCAGTACTTC.

This clonotype was seen once. Compared with germline, one end of the junction differs, possibly owing to a read error. The rearrangement joins TRBV5-1 to TRBJ2-3; D remains ambiguous. Germline V CDR1 and CDR2: SGHRS, YFSETQ. This CDR3 has 15 residues. CDR3 nucleotide sequence: TGCGCCAGCGGCTTGCTCCACCCCACCGCAGATACGCAGTATTTT. Its translation is CASGLLHPTADTQYF.

The sample holds one count of this clonotype. The chain has TRBV7-2 and TRBJ2-1; D is undetermined. Trimming took off 1 base at V and 13 bases at J, with 8 bases between the two ends. CDR1 SGHTA and CDR2 FQGNSA come from the germline V gene. This CDR3 comprises 11 residues. The CDR3 DNA reads as TGTGCCAGCAGCTTAGTCGTACCCCAGTTCTTC. Encoded protein: CASSLVVPQFF.

The chain joins TRBV4-3 to TRBJ2-5; 7 bases are a match to TRBD2. CDR1 and CDR2 from the germline V gene are LGHNA and YSLEER. V was pared by 0 bases and J by 2 bases, with 6 bases of the junction left unmatched. The CDR3 runs to 16 residues. DNA for the CDR3: TGCGCCAGCAGCCAAGAACTAGCGCATAGTCAAGAGACCCAGTACTTC. Translation gives CASSQELAHSQETQYF.

The V and J genes are TRBV10-3 and TRBJ2-1, with TRBD1 matching 10 bases. Germline lookup yields CDR1 ENHRY and CDR2 SYGVKD. The length of the CDR3 is 14 residues. Trimming removed 6 bases from V and 7 bases from J; junction bases left unmatched: 6. As DNA, the CDR3 is TGTGCCATCAGCGGGGACAGGGGTACAAATGAGCAGTTCTTC. Its protein product is CAISGDRGTNEQFF.

This clonotype occurred a few times. The chain combines TRBV7-2 with TRBJ2-3; 11 nucleotides align to TRBD2. Trimming at V came to 5 bases and at J to 2 bases, leaving 18 bases not matched to a gene. CDR1 SGHTA and CDR2 FQGNSA come from the germline V gene. This CDR3 is 20 amino acids long. The CDR3 bases are TGTGCCAGCAGCCGTAGATGGGCTAGCGGGGGGATAGAACCCACAGATACGCAGTATTTT. It encodes CASSRRWASGGIEPTDTQYF.

This clonotype was found a few times. The genes are TRBV4-3 and TRBJ2-3; TRBD1 is a possible D gene (5 bases). The length of the CDR3 is 15 residues. Germline V gene data show CDR1 as LGHNA and CDR2 as YSLEER. Trimming stripped 4 bases from V and 0 bases from J, with 11 bases between. The CDR3 region is CASSPQGKSTDTQYF. The CDR3 DNA is TGCGCCAGCAGCCCTCAGGGTAAAAGCACAGATACGCAGTATTTT.

The chain employs TRBV20-1 and TRBJ1-5, with D hard to call. CDR3 size: 14 residues. Germline CDR1 reads DFQATT; CDR2 reads SNEGSKA (reference sequence). V lost 0 bases and J 7 bases, leaving 13 bases between the germline ends. The CDR3 nucleotides read TGCAGTGCTAGAGATCGATTTATATGGCAGCCCCAGCATTTT. It yields the protein CSARDRFIWQPQHF.

The chain carries TRBV28 and TRBJ2-5; D is ambiguous. The DNA end favors TRBJ2-7, so the J call may be wrong. Germline V gene data show CDR1 as MDHEN and CDR2 as SYDVKM. The CDR3 loop spans 15 amino acids. The CDR3 region is CASSPRASLLYEQYF. CDR3 nucleotide sequence: TGTGCCAGCAGTCCCCGGGCTAGTCTCCTCTACGAGCAGTACTTC.

Only a few counts were recorded for this clonotype. V usage is TRBV5-1 and J usage is TRBJ2-1; 9 nucleotides align to TRBD2. The CDR3 runs 15 residues. With V trimmed by 1 base and J by 4 bases, 3 bases remained unmatched. Per germline, CDR1 SGHRS and CDR2 YFSETQ. CDR3 coding DNA: TGCGCCAGCAGCTTGAAACTAGCGGGTTACAATGAGCAGTTCTTC. Protein sequence: CASSLKLAGYNEQFF.

This sequence joins TRBV12-3 or TRBV12-4 and TRBJ1-5, with 7 bases that match TRBD1. The CDR3 loop spans 15 amino acids. The V gene end was trimmed by 6 bases and the J gene end by 3 bases; junction bases not matched to a gene: 8. The CDR3 DNA is TGTGCCAGCAGGGTGACAGGGTCCGACAATCAGCCCCAGCATTTT. Translated, it gives CASRVTGSDNQPQHF.

Only a few counts were recorded for this clonotype. The rearrangement joins TRBV20-1 to TRBJ2-4; 8 nucleotides align to TRBD2. The J call may be in error: the DNA end matches TRBJ2-7 better. From germline, CDR1 is DFQATT and CDR2 SNEGSKA (reference sequence). This CDR3 spans 16 amino acids. The chain's CDR3 is CSASDFRAGEMREQYF. The CDR3 nucleotides are TGCAGTGCTAGTGACTTTAGAGCGGGAGAAATGCGCGAGCAGTACTTC.

This chain links TRBV5-1 with TRBJ1-1; D might be TRBD1 (6 bases). Looked up from germline, CDR1 is SGHRS and CDR2 is YFSETQ. Between the trimmed V and J ends, which lost 6 bases and 0 bases, there was a span of 12 bases. There are 14 residues in the CDR3. CDR3 protein: CASNLDRLNTEAFF. CDR3 nucleotides: TGCGCCAGCAACTTAGACAGGCTGAACACTGAAGCTTTCTTT.

The J gene is TRBJ2-1, the V gene TRBV3-1; 9 bases line up with TRBD2. CDR1 is LGHDT, CDR2 YNNKEL, per germline (reference sequence). V lost 1 base to trimming and J lost 6 bases; unmatched junction nucleotides: 10. CDR3 length equals 17 residues. CDR3 bases: TGTGCCAGCAGCCAAGGCGTGGTTCTAGCGGGGCGCAATGAGCAGTTCTTC. Its translation: CASSQGVVLAGRNEQFF.

This clonotype was observed many times. The rearrangement links TRBV29-1 to TRBJ2-7, with no clear D. The CDR3 consists of 12 residues. The ends were cut back, 5 bases at V and 0 bases at J, with 8 bases in the middle. Germline CDR1 reads SQVTM; CDR2 reads ANQGSEA. CDR3 sequence: CSVLTNSYEQYF. The DNA for the CDR3 is TGCAGCGTTCTAACGAACTCCTACGAGCAGTACTTC.

The chain uses TRBV6-6 and TRBJ2-1, with TRBD2 identical over 7 bases. This CDR3 has 14 residues. Germline values: CDR1 MNHNY, CDR2 SVGAGI (reference sequence). The ends lost 5 bases at V and 5 bases at J; junction bases unmatched: 6. This chain's CDR3 is CASSTGTINNEQFF. The CDR3 DNA sequence: TGTGCCAGCAGTACTGGGACTATTAACAATGAGCAGTTCTTC.

The chain couples TRBV5-1 to TRBJ2-3, with 8 bases fitting TRBD1. The germline gives CDR1 SGHRS, CDR2 YFSETQ. This CDR3 comprises 14 residues. V lost 4 bases to trimming and J lost 2 bases; unmatched junction nucleotides: 3. The CDR3 spells CASSTDRATDTQYF. CDR3 nucleotide sequence: TGCGCCAGCAGCACGGACAGGGCCACAGATACGCAGTATTTT.

This clonotype came up a few times. V and J are TRBV7-2 and TRBJ1-1; weak D call: TRBD1 (5 bases). The germline V gene encodes CDR1 SGHTA and CDR2 FQGNSA. V lost 6 bases, J lost 4 bases, and 15 bases lay in between. This CDR3 region has 14 residues. The CDR3 DNA reads as TGTGCCAGCAGGTCCGGGACGGTGGGCACTGAAGCTTTCTTT. Its protein product is CASRSGTVGTEAFF.

This clonotype appeared a few times. The chain is built from TRBV6-5 and TRBJ2-5; D may match TRBD1 or TRBD2 (6 bases each). The CDR3 loop spans 16 amino acids. Germline V gene sequence: CDR1 MNHEY, CDR2 SVGAGI. Trimming left V 6 bases short and J 2 bases short, with 19 bases between. CDR3 protein: CASRPQGGMAQETQYF. The CDR3 nucleotides are TGTGCCAGCAGACCCCAAGGGGGGATGGCGCAAGAGACCCAGTACTTC.

This clonotype has more than one count but fewer than ten. This chain links TRBV20-1 with TRBJ1-5, with D perhaps TRBD1 (5 bases). The CDR3 has 14 residues. V lost 2 bases and J 4 bases, leaving 12 bases between the germline ends. Looked up from germline, CDR1 is DFQATT and CDR2 is SNEGSKA (reference sequence). CDR3 in DNA: TGCAGTGCTAGACCCCCGGAGGGGAATCAGCCCCAGCATTTT. It codes for CSARPPEGNQPQHF.

V and J are TRBV11-1 and TRBJ2-5, with TRBD2 matching over 8 bases. The CDR3 has 17 residues. V gave up 6 bases and J gave up 2 bases; unmatched junction bases: 14. Germline-derived CDR1 and CDR2 are SGHAT and FQDESV (reference sequence). The CDR3 spells CASSTTGRGARQETQYF. CDR3 bases: TGTGCCAGCAGTACAACCGGGAGGGGGGCCCGACAAGAGACCCAGTACTTC.

This chain uses TRBV7-9 with TRBJ2-7, with D perhaps assigned TRBD1 or TRBD2 (6 bases each). The germline V gene has CDR1 SEHNR and CDR2 FQNEAQ (reference sequence). V gave up 3 bases and J gave up 2 bases, with 11 bases separating them. The CDR3 spans 14 residues. This CDR3 is CASSFEGGTYEQYF. CDR3 nucleotide sequence: TGTGCCAGCAGCTTTGAGGGGGGCACCTACGAGCAGTACTTC.

There are a few counts of this clonotype. V and J are TRBV12-3 or TRBV12-4 and TRBJ2-2; 10 nucleotides agree with TRBD2. This CDR3 region has 16 residues. J was trimmed by 5 bases and V by 1 base; bases with no gene match: 4. The CDR3 bases are TGTGCCAGCAGTTTAGGGCTAGCGGGAGTGACCGGGGAGCTGTTTTTT. Translating it yields CASSLGLAGVTGELFF.

This clonotype was observed a few times. The V gene is TRBV7-2, the J gene TRBJ2-3; 9 nucleotides match TRBD1. Germline V gene data show CDR1 as SGHTA and CDR2 as FQGNSA. The V segment lost 3 bases and the J segment 4 bases; nucleotides outside the gene matches: 8. This CDR3 is 16 amino acids long. CDR3 in amino acids: CASSFYSGTGPDTQYF. As DNA, the CDR3 is TGTGCCAGCAGCTTTTACTCCGGGACAGGGCCAGATACGCAGTATTTT.